Included here is one TCR beta chain sequence, with context. The antigen is unknown. The authors ran a second PCR of roughly 7 to 11 cycles using a sample-barcoded 5' primer and a J-beta primer mix. One entry per CDR3 protein results from TCRdb running MiXCR on the 5' RACE reads. The sample lists approximately 1.5 million distinct CDR3 sequences; roughly two fifths were seen once. The sample comes from a study of blood T cells in healthy people across ages. Study outcomes and limitations: A strong correlation between TCR beta diversity and naive T cell percentage was seen. Shifts in expanded clonotypes may have been confounded by donor CMV status, which was unknown.

Those donating, healthy Caucasian individuals from Russia, were aged roughly 6 to 95. Peripheral blood samples of 9.5 to 10 milliliters were drawn from each donor. This CDR3 region has 14 residues. V was cut by 5 bases and J by 0 bases, with 10 bases left in between. The chain joins TRBV12-3 or TRBV12-4 to TRBJ1-2; D not resolved. The clonotype was recovered from a young woman in good health. Sequenced input: blood. In DNA, the CDR3 is TGTGCCAGCAGTGATGAGGGCCCTAACTATGGCTACACCTTC. Encoded protein: CASSDEGPNYGYTF.